The clone carrying this T cell receptor (beta chain) was recorded many times. Its antigen is as yet unknown. This record belongs to a study of early T cells in non-severe SARS-CoV-2 infection. Study in general: Sequencing was performed on bulk RNA from unsorted whole blood, leaving chains unpaired.

Each CDR3 protein gets one entry after TCRdb re-called the 5' RACE reads with MiXCR. The data hold about 70,000 distinct CDR3 sequences, with approximately 10% observed a single time. The study, taken as a whole, reports: In VDJdb matching, anti-spike CD8 responses were favored while private and CD4 specificities went missing.

V lost 4 bases, J lost 7 bases, and 17 bases lay in between. CDR3 size: 14 residues. Germline lookup yields CDR1 SQVTM and CDR2 ANQGSEA. This TCR was recovered from an adult who was a healthcare worker with PCR-confirmed SARS-CoV-2 infection or an uninfected control (not recorded which). The J gene is TRBJ1-5, the V gene TRBV29-1; D possibly corresponds to TRBD1 (6 bases). The sequencing input was whole blood. CDR3 sequence reads: CSVGTGLGYQPQHF. The CDR3 nucleotides read TGCAGCGTTGGAACAGGGTTGGGATACCAGCCCCAGCATTTT.